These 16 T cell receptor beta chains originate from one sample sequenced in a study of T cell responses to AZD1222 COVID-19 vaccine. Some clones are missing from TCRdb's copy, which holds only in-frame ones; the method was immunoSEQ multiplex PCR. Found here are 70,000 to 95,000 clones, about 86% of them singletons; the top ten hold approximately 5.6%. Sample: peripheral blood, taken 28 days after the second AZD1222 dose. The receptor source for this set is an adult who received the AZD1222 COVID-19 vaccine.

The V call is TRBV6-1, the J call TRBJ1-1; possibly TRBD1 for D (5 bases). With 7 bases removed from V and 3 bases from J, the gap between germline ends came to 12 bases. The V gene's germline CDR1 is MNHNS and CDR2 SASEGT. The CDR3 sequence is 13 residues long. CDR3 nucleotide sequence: TGTGCCAGCACTGACGGGGCAGACACTGAAGCTTTCTTT. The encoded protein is CASTDGADTEAFF.

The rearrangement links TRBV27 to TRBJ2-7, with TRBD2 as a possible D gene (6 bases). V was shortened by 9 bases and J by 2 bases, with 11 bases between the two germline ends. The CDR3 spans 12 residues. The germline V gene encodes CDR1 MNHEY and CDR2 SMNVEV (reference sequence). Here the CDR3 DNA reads TGTGCCAGTGCGGGGAGTCCCTACGAGCAGTACTTC. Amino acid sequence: CASAGSPYEQYF.

The CDR3 is CASSLLAVDYEQYF. DNA for the CDR3: TGTGCCAGCAGTTTGCTCGCGGTAGATTACGAGCAGTACTTC. The rearrangement links TRBV28 to TRBJ2-7; no firm D call. Per germline, CDR1 MDHEN and CDR2 SYDVKM. The CDR3 has 14 residues. V was shortened by 3 bases and J by 4 bases, with 13 bases between the two germline ends.

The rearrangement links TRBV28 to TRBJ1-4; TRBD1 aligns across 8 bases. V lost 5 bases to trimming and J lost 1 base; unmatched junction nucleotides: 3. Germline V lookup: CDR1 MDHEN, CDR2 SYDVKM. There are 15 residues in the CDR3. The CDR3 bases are TGTGCCAGCAGTGAAACAGGGGGAACTAATGAAAAACTGTTTTTT. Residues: CASSETGGTNEKLFF.

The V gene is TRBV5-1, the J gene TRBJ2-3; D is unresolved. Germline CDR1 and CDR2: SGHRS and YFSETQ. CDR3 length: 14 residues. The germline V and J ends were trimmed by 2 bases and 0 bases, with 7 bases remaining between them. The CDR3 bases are TGCGCCAGCAGCTTCATCCCAAGCACAGATACGCAGTATTTT. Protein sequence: CASSFIPSTDTQYF.

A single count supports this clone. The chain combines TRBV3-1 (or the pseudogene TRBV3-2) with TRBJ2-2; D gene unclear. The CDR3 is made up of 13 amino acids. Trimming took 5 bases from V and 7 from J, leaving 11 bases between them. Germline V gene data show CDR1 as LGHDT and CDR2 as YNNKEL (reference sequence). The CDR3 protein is CASSYPLNGELFF. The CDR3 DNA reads TGTGCCAGCAGCTACCCCCTTAACGGGGAGCTGTTTTTT.

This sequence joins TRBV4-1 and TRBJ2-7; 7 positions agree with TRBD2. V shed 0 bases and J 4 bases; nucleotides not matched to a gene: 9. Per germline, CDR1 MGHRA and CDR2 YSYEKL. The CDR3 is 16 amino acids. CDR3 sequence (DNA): TGCGCCAGCAGCCAAGATCCCGGACTAGGGACGTACGAGCAGTACTTC. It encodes CASSQDPGLGTYEQYF.

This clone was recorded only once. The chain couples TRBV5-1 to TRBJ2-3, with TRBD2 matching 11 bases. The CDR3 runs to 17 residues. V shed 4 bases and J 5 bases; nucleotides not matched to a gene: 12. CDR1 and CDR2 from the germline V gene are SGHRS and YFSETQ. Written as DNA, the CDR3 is TGCGCCAGCAGCGCGCTAGCTAGCGGGGGGCCAGGAGATACGCAGTATTTT. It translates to CASSALASGGPGDTQYF.

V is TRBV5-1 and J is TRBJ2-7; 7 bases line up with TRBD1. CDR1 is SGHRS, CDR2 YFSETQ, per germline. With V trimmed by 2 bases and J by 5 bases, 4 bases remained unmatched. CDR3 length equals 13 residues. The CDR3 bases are TGCGCCAGCAGCTTAGACAGGGTCCACGAGCAGTACTTC. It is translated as CASSLDRVHEQYF.

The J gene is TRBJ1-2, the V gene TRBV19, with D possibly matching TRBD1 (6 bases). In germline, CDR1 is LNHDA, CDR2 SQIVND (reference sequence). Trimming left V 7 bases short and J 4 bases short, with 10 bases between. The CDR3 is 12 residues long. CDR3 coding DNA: TGTGCCAGTACCGGGGACATCTATGGCTACACCTTC. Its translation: CASTGDIYGYTF.

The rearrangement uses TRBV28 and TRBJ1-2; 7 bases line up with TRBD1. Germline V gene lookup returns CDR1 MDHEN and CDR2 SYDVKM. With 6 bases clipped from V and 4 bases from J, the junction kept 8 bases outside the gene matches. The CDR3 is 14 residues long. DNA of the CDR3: TGTGCCAGCAGCTCGACCGGGACAGTCTATGGCTACACCTTC. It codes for CASSSTGTVYGYTF.

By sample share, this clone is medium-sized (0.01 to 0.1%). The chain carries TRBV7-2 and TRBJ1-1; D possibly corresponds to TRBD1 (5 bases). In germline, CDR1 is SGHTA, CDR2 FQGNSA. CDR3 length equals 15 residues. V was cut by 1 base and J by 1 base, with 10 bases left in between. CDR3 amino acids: CASSLVWGTNTEAFF. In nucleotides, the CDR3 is TGTGCCAGCAGCTTAGTTTGGGGCACGAACACTGAAGCTTTCTTT.

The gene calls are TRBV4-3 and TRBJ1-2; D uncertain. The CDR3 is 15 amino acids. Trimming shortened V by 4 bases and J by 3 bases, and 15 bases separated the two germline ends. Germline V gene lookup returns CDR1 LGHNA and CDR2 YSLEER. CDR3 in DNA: TGCGCCAGCAGCCCGGAGGGCCAACCTTACTATGGCTACACCTTC. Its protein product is CASSPEGQPYYGYTF.

The CDR3 loop reads CAWSVPSTDTQYF. The DNA of the CDR3 is TGTGCCTGGAGTGTCCCCAGCACAGATACGCAGTATTTT. This chain connects TRBV30 to TRBJ2-3; unclear D gene. This CDR3 region has 13 residues. The germline CDR1 and CDR2 sequences are GTSNPN and SVGIG (reference sequence). V was shortened by 0 bases and J by 0 bases, with 4 bases between the two germline ends.

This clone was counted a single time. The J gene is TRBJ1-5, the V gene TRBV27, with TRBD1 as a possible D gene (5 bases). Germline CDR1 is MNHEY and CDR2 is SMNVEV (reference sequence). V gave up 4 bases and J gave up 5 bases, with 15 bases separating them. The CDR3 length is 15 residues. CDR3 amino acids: CASSWGGSSDQPQHF. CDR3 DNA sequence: TGTGCCAGCAGTTGGGGGGGGTCGTCGGATCAGCCCCAGCATTTT.

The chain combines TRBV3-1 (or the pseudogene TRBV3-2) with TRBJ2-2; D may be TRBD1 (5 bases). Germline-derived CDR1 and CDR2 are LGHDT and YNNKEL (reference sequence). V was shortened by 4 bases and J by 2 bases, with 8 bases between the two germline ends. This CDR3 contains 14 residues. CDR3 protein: CASSPGHNTGELFF. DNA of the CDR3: TGTGCCAGCAGCCCCGGACACAACACCGGGGAGCTGTTTTTT.